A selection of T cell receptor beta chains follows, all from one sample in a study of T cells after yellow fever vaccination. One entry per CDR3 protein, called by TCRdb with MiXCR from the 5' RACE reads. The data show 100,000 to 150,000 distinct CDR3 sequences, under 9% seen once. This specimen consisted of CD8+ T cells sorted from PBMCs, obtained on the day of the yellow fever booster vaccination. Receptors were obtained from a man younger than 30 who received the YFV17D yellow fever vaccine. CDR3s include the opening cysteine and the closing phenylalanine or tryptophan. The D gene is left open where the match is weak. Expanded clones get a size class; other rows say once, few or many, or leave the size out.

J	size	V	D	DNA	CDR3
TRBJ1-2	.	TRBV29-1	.	TGCAGCGTTCGGACAGCAGGCACATATGGCTACACCTTC	CSVRTAGTYGYTF
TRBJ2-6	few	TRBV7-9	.	TGTGCCAGCAGCCCCAATGGTGGGGCCCTCCTCTCTGGGGCCAACGTCCTGACTTTC	CASSPNGGALLSGANVLTF
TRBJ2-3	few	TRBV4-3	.	TGCGCCAGCAGCCAAGAAGTGTTTCCCGATACGCAGTATTTT	CASSQEVFPDTQYF
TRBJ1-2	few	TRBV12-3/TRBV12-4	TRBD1	TGTGCCAGCAGTCGCCCCGGGACAGAAGGCTACACCTTC	CASSRPGTEGYTF
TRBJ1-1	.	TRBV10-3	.	TGTGCCATCAGCGCGGACCTGGGGTACACTGAAGCTTTCTTT	CAISADLGYTEAFF
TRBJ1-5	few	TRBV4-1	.	TGCGCCAGCAGCCCACCTTTAGGGGGCAATCAGCCCCAGCATTTT	CASSPPLGGNQPQHF
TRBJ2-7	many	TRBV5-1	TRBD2	TGCGCCAGCAGCTTGGAGACTAGCGGCTACGAGCAGTACTTC	CASSLETSGYEQYF
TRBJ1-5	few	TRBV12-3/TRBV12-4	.	TGTGCCAGCAGTGCAGAGGCCCCTGCCGTTTATAGCAATCAGCCCCAGCATTTT	CASSAEAPAVYSNQPQHF
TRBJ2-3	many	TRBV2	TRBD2	TGTGCCAGCAGTGAAGCGACCGGACTAGCGGGGGGCAGGGATACGCAGTATTTT	CASSEATGLAGGRDTQYF
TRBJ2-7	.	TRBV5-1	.	TGCGCCAGCAGCTCTATAACAGGGTCCTACGAGCAGTACTTC	CASSSITGSYEQYF
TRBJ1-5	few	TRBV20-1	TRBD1	TGCAGTGCCGACGGCGGGACAGTCAATCAGCCCCAGCATTTT	CSADGGTVNQPQHF
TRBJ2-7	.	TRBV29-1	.	TGCAGCGCTACCAGGGCTTTCGAGCAGTACTTC	CSATRAFEQYF
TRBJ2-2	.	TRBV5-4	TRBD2	TGTGCCAGCAGCCCCGGACTAGCGGGGGGGAACACCGGGGAGCTGTTTTTT	CASSPGLAGGNTGELFF
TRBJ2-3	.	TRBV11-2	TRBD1	TGTGCCAGCAGCTCCCCAGAGGGGGCAAGTACGGATACGCAGTATTTT	CASSSPEGASTDTQYF
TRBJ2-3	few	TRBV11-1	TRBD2	TGTGCCAGCAGAACCCCGGGACTAGCTGGGGATACGCAGTATTTT	CASRTPGLAGDTQYF
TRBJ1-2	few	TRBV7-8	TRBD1	TGTGCCAGCAGCCACGGACAGGGTGGTGGCTACACCTTC	CASSHGQGGGYTF
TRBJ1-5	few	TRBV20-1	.	TGCAGTGCTAGTGGGGGTCTTATCCCCCAGCATTTT	CSASGGLIPQHF
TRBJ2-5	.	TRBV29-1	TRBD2	TGCAGCGGTATAGCGGGGGCCAGGGAGACCCAGTACTTC	CSGIAGARETQYF
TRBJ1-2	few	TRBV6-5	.	TGTGCCAGCGCCCCACGGGCAGGGCATGGCTACACCTTC	CASAPRAGHGYTF
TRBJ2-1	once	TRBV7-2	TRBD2	TGTGCCAGCAGCTTAGGGACTAGAAGGCACAATGAGCAGTTCTTC	CASSLGTRRHNEQFF
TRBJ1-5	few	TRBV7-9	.	TGTGCCAGCAGCTTCAGCAGGGGCAACAATCAGCCCCAGCATTTT	CASSFSRGNNQPQHF
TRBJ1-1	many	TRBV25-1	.	TGTGCCAGCAGTGATTGGGGCACTGAAGCTTTCTTT	CASSDWGTEAFF
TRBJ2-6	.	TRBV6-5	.	TGTGCCAGCAGCAAAAGGGGCCACTCTGGGGCCAACGTCCTGACTTTC	CASSKRGHSGANVLTF
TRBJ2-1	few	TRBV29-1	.	TGCAGCGTTGAAGATGAGGATAACCGCCGCTCCTACAATGAGCAGTTCTTC	CSVEDEDNRRSYNEQFF
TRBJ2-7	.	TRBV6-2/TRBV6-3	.	TGTGCCAGCAACAACCCCGGCGAGCAGTACTTC	CASNNPGEQYF
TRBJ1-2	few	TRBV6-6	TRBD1	TGTGCCAGCAGTGCCGCCAGGGGGCTTATCTATGGCTACACCTTC	CASSAARGLIYGYTF
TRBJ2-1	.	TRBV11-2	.	TGTGCCAGCAGCTCGGCCGGGACATCAACCGGTCGGGGGCAGTTCTTC	CASSSAGTSTGRGQFF
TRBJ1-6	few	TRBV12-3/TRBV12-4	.	TGTGCCAGCAGGGCCGAGGGGGGTTTTCGTTCACCCCTCCACTTT	CASRAEGGFRSPLHF
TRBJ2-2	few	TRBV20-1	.	TGCAGTGCGCAGATTATTGGCAGGGGACCCGGGGAGCTGTTTTTT	CSAQIIGRGPGELFF
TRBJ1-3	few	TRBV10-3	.	TGTGCCATCAGAAGTACCGGAAAGACTGGCAACACCATATATTTT	CAIRSTGKTGNTIYF
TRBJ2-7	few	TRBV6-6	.	TGTGCCAGCACCGACGGGGGGCCGAGTTTCTACGAGCAGTACTTC	CASTDGGPSFYEQYF
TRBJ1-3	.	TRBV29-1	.	TGCAGCGTTGAGTCAGCTGGAAACACCATATATTTT	CSVESAGNTIYF
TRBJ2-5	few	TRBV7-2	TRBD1	TGTGCCAGCAGCTTAGCGAAGTACAGGGACAGGTTAAGGGAGACCCAGTACTTC	CASSLAKYRDRLRETQYF
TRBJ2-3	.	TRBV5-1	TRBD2	TGCGCCAGCAGCTTGGAGGTTCGGCGGGGGGGCCCGACAGATACGCAGTATTTT	CASSLEVRRGGPTDTQYF
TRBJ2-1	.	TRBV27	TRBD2	TGTGCCAGCAGTTTATCATCCCTTACACTAGCGGGGCTCTACAATGAGCAGTTCTTC	CASSLSSLTLAGLYNEQFF
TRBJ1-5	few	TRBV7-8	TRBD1	TGTGCCAGCAGTTCGGGACAGGGAGACAGTCAGCCCCAGCATTTT	CASSSGQGDSQPQHF
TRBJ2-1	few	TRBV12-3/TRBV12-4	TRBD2	TGTGCCAGCAGGAAACGACGGACTAGCGGGGGGGCGGATGAGCAGTTCTTC	CASRKRRTSGGADEQFF
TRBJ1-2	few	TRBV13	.	TGTGCCAGCAGTCTCACCCCGGGACCCTTGTATGGCTACACCTTC	CASSLTPGPLYGYTF
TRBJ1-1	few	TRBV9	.	TGTGCCAGCAGCGAAACCGGGACCCCGACCCCTGAAGCTTTCTTT	CASSETGTPTPEAFF
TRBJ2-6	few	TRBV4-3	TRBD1	TGCGCCAGCAGCCAAGATGGGGGACAGCCACCCTCTGGGGCCAACGTCCTGACTTTC	CASSQDGGQPPSGANVLTF
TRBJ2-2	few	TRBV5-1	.	TGCGCCAGCAGCCCCGGCCTGGGACTCGCGAACACCGGGGAGCTGTTTTTT	CASSPGLGLANTGELFF
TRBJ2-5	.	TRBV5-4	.	TGTGCCAGCAGAGGGCCCAGAGAGACCCAGTACTTC	CASRGPRETQYF
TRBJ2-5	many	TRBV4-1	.	TGCGCCAGCAGCCAAGGGAAAGAGACCCAGTACTTC	CASSQGKETQYF
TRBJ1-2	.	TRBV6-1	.	TGTGCCTGCAGACCTCAGGGGCCGAACTATGGCTACACCTTC	CACRPQGPNYGYTF
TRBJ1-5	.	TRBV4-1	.	TGCGCCAGCAGCCAGGTGGGGGACACCTATGATCAGCCCCAGCATTTT	CASSQVGDTYDQPQHF
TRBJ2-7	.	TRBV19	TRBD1	TGTGCCAGTAGGGCCGGGACAGGAAGCTCCTACGAGCAGTACTTC	CASRAGTGSSYEQYF
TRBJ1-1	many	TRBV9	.	TGTGCCAGCAGCGTAGAAGGTAGGAACACTGAAGCTTTCTTT	CASSVEGRNTEAFF
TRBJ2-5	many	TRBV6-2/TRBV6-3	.	TGTGCCAGCAGCCCAGGTGGGGCCGGAGAGACCCAGTACTTC	CASSPGGAGETQYF
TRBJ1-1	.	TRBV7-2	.	TGTGCCAGCAGCTTCGGATGGGCTGAAGCTTTCTTT	CASSFGWAEAFF